Following are 15 T cell receptor beta chains from one sample sequenced in a study of shared clonotypes between healthy human individuals. The data were produced by immunoSEQ multiplex PCR, yet TCRdb's version contains in-frame clones alone and is incomplete. The data show hundreds of thousands of clones, about nine tenths seen once. The sample comprised memory CD8+ T cells sorted from blood. Subset: CD45RO+ cells pooled with CCR7-negative TemRA cells. The receptor set was obtained from a man aged 18 to 30 in good health.

The rearrangement joins TRBV5-1 to TRBJ1-6; D is ambiguous. From germline, CDR1 is SGHRS and CDR2 YFSETQ. V dropped 1 base and J dropped 6 bases, with 8 bases sitting between them. The CDR3 is 14 residues long. For the CDR3, the DNA is TGCGCCAGCAGCTTGATGGACTCTAATTCACCCCTCCACTTT. Translated: CASSLMDSNSPLHF.

V gene TRBV27 combines with J gene TRBJ2-3; TRBD2 might be the D (5 bases). The CDR3 extends over 16 amino acids. The V end lost 1 base, the J end lost 0 bases, and 11 bases lay between the germline ends. Germline V gene sequence: CDR1 MNHEY, CDR2 SMNVEV (reference sequence). The CDR3 nucleotides read TGTGCCAGCAGTTTATTTGTGGGCGGGAGCACAGATACGCAGTATTTT. Translation: CASSLFVGGSTDTQYF.

V gene TRBV5-1 combines with J gene TRBJ2-7, with a possible D match to TRBD2 (5 bases). This CDR3 contains 15 residues. The V gene's germline CDR1 is SGHRS and CDR2 YFSETQ. Trimming left V 7 bases short and J 2 bases short, with 19 bases between. CDR3 bases: TGCGCCAGCTCCACGCCCGGGATCCCGACCTACGAGCAGTACTTC. Translating it yields CASSTPGIPTYEQYF.

The chain uses TRBV4-1 and TRBJ2-7, with D maybe TRBD2 (5 bases). Between the trimmed V and J ends, which lost 4 bases and 7 bases, there was a span of 14 bases. This CDR3 spans 13 amino acids. Per the germline V gene, CDR1 is MGHRA and CDR2 is YSYEKL. In DNA, the CDR3 is TGCGCCAGCAGCCTACCGGGATTGGGTGAGCAGTACTTC. It encodes CASSLPGLGEQYF.

The chain uses TRBV30 and TRBJ1-6, with D possibly matching TRBD1 (5 bases). CDR3 length: 15 amino acids. Trimming pared 3 bases from V and 6 bases from J, leaving 15 bases between. Germline V gives CDR1 GTSNPN, CDR2 SVGIG (reference sequence). CDR3 in amino acids: CAWSPPRERNSPLHF. CDR3 DNA: TGTGCCTGGAGCCCCCCCAGGGAACGTAATTCACCCCTCCACTTT.

This chain connects TRBV11-2 to TRBJ2-3; TRBD2 matches at 8 bases. Germline V gene lookup returns CDR1 SGHAT and CDR2 FQNNGV. With V trimmed by 6 bases and J by 4 bases, 6 bases remained unmatched. The CDR3 has 14 residues. The CDR3, as DNA: TGTGCCAGCAGAACGAGCGGGAGACCAGATACGCAGTATTTT. Translation: CASRTSGRPDTQYF.

The genes are TRBV5-1 and TRBJ2-3; D is undetermined. V shed 6 bases and J shed 5 bases, with 16 bases lying between them. The germline V gene has CDR1 SGHRS and CDR2 YFSETQ. The CDR3 covers 14 residues. The CDR3: CASTLRTREDTQYF. For the CDR3, the DNA is TGCGCCAGCACCCTCCGGACCCGCGAAGATACGCAGTATTTT.

The chain links TRBV19 to TRBJ1-2; possibly TRBD1 for D (6 bases). Trimming took 3 bases from V and 6 from J, leaving 17 bases between them. The CDR3 runs 15 residues. Per germline, CDR1 LNHDA and CDR2 SQIVND (reference sequence). Written as DNA, the CDR3 is TGTGCCAGTAGTATGGTGGATTTTTCAGGGGATGGCTACACCTTC. This codes for CASSMVDFSGDGYTF.

This clone showed up many times. The identical CDR3 is also encoded by other nucleotide sequences in the sample. The chain joins TRBV9 to TRBJ2-6; D might be TRBD1 (5 bases). The CDR3 contains 15 residues. Germline CDR1 is SGDLS and CDR2 is YYNGEE. The ends were cut back, 3 bases at V and 0 bases at J, with 7 bases in the middle. In nucleotides, the CDR3 is TGTGCCAGCAGCGGAGACAGCTCTGGGGCCAACGTCCTGACTTTC. It specifies CASSGDSSGANVLTF.

The rearrangement uses TRBV7-2 and TRBJ1-1, with TRBD1 matching 7 bases. CDR3 length: 17 amino acids. Looked up from germline, CDR1 is SGHTA and CDR2 is FQGNSA. After removal of 5 bases from V and 0 bases from J, the junction contained 12 bases not matched to a gene. In nucleotides, the CDR3 is TGTGCCAGCAGCCAGACAGGGACCCCTCCCTTGAACACTGAAGCTTTCTTT. Encoded protein: CASSQTGTPPLNTEAFF.

The rearrangement joins TRBV11-3 to TRBJ1-1; tentatively, D is TRBD1 (5 bases). CDR1 is SGHNT and CDR2 is YENEEA in the germline V gene. The CDR3 has 13 amino acids. Between the trimmed V and J ends, which lost 4 bases and 5 bases, there was a span of 11 bases. The CDR3 sequence is CASSSRGSTEAFF. The CDR3 nucleotides are TGTGCCAGCAGCTCCCGGGGCTCGACTGAAGCTTTCTTT.

The chain joins TRBV5-8 to TRBJ2-7; no firm D call. The V end was cut by 0 bases, the J end by 0 bases, with 10 bases between. The germline V gene has CDR1 SGHTS and CDR2 YDEGEE. The CDR3 is 15 residues long. The CDR3 DNA is TGTGCCAGCAGCTTGGTATCAGTCAGCTCCTACGAGCAGTACTTC. As protein: CASSLVSVSSYEQYF.

The chain recombines TRBV6-5 with TRBJ1-1; TRBD1 is a possible D gene (6 bases). Germline V CDR1 and CDR2: MNHEY, SVGAGI. This CDR3 contains 15 residues. Trimming removed 6 bases from V and 0 bases from J, with 14 bases in between. CDR3 nucleotide sequence: TGTGCCAGCAGAAACAACGGGGGGCTGAACACTGAAGCTTTCTTT. It specifies CASRNNGGLNTEAFF.

The V gene is TRBV11-2, the J gene TRBJ1-2; TRBD1 might be the D (5 bases). This CDR3 is built from 14 residues. V dropped 0 bases and J dropped 2 bases, with 7 bases sitting between them. Germline loops: CDR1 SGHAT, CDR2 FQNNGV. The CDR3 bases are TGTGCCAGCAGCTTAGATGGGGCGAACTATGGCTACACCTTC. It yields the protein CASSLDGANYGYTF. Complete variable domain (other parts from reference TRBV11-2 and TRBJ1-2): EAGVAQSPRYKIIEKRQSVAFWCNPISGHATLYWYQQILGQGPKLLIQFQNNGVVDDSQLPKDRFSAERLKGVDSTLKIQPAKLEDSAVYLCASSLDGANYGYTFGSGTRLTVV.

The chain links TRBV27 to TRBJ2-1; possible D gene TRBD1, 6 bases. Germline V lookup: CDR1 MNHEY, CDR2 SMNVEV (reference sequence). CDR3 length equals 16 residues. Trimming removed 4 bases at V and 6 bases at J, with 19 bases between. The CDR3 sequence is CASSWGKGETFNEQFF. As DNA, the CDR3 is TGTGCCAGCAGTTGGGGAAAGGGGGAAACCTTCAATGAGCAGTTCTTC.